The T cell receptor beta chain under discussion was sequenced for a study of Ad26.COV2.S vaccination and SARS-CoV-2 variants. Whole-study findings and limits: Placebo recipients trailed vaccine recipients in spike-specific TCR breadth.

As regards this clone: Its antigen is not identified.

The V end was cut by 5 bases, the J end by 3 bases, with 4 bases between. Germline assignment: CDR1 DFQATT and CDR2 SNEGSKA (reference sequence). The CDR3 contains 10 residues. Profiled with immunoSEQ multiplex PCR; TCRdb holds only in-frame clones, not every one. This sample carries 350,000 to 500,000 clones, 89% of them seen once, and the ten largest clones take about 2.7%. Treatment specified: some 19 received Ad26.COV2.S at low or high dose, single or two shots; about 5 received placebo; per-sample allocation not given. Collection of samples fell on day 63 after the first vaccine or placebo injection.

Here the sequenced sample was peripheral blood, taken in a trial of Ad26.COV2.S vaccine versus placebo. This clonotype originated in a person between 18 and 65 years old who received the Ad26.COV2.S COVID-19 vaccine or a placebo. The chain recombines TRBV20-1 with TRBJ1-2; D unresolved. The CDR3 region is CSALDYGYTF. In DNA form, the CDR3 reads TGCAGTGCTCTAGACTATGGCTACACCTTC.